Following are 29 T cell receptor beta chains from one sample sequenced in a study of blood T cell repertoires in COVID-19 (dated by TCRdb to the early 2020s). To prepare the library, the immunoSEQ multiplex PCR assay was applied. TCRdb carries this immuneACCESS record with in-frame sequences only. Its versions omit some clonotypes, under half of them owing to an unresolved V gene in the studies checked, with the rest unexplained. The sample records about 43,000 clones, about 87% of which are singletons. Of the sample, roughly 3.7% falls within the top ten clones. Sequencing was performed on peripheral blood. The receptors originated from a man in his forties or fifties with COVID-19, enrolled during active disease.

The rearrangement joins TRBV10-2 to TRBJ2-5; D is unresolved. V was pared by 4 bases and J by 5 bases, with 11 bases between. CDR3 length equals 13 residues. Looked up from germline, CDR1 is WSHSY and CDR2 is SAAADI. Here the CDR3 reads CASSGSVRETQYF. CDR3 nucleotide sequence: TGCGCCAGCAGTGGTTCAGTGAGGGAGACCCAGTACTTC.

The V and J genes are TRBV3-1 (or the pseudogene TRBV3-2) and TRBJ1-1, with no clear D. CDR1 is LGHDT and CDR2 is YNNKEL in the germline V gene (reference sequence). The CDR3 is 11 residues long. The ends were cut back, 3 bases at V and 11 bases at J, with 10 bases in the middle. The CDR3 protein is CASSQGRDAFF. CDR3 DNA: TGTGCCAGCAGCCAGGGCAGAGACGCTTTCTTT.

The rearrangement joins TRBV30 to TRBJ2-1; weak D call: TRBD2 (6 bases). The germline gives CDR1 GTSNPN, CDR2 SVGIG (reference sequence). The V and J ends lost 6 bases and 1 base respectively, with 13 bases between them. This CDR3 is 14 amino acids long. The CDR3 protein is CACEGLRSYNEQFF. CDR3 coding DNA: TGTGCCTGCGAGGGACTTCGATCCTACAATGAGCAGTTCTTC.

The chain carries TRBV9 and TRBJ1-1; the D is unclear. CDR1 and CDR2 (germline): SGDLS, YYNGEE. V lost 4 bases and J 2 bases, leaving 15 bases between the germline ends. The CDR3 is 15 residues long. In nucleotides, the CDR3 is TGTGCCAGCAGCCCTCACCCCGGGAGCAACACTGAAGCTTTCTTT. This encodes CASSPHPGSNTEAFF.

CDR3 region: CASSRISGSPAGELFF. CDR3 DNA sequence: TGTGCCAGCAGCCGTATCAGCGGGAGCCCTGCCGGGGAGCTGTTTTTT. The chain joins TRBV13 to TRBJ2-2; TRBD2 matches 8 bases. The CDR3 is made up of 16 amino acids. Unmatched junction bases numbered 11, after V lost 5 bases and J lost 6 bases. CDR1 and CDR2 from the germline V gene are PRHDT and FYEKMQ (reference sequence).

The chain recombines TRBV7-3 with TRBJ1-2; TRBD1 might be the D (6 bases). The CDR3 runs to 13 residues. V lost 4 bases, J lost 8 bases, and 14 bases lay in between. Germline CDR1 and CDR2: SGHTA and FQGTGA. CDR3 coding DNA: TGTGCCAGCAGCTCGGGTCCTACAGGGGGCTACACCTTC. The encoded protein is CASSSGPTGGYTF.

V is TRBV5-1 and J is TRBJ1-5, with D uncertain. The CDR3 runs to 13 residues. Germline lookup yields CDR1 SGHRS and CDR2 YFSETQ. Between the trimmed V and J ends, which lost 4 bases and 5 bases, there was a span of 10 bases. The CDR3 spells CASSAGTHQPQHF. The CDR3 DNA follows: TGCGCCAGCAGCGCAGGAACCCATCAGCCCCAGCATTTT.

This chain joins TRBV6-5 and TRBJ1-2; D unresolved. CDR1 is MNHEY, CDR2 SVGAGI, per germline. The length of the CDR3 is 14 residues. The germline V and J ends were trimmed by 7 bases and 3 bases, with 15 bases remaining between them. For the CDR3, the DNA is TGTGCCAGCACCGGCGGAGGGTTGGACTATGGCTACACCTTC. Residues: CASTGGGLDYGYTF.

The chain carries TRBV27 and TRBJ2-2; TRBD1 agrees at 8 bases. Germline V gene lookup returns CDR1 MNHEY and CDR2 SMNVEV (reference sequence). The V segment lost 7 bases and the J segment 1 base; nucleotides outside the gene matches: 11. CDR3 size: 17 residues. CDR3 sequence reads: CASTFGPGGRNTGELFF. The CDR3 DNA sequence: TGTGCCAGCACCTTCGGCCCAGGGGGCAGGAACACCGGGGAGCTGTTTTTT.

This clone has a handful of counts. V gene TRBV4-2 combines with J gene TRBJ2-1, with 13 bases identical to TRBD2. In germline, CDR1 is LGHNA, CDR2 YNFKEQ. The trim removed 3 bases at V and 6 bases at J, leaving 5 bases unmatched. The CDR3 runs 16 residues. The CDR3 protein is CASSHPGLAGANEQFF. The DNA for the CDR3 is TGTGCCAGCAGCCATCCCGGACTAGCGGGAGCCAATGAGCAGTTCTTC.

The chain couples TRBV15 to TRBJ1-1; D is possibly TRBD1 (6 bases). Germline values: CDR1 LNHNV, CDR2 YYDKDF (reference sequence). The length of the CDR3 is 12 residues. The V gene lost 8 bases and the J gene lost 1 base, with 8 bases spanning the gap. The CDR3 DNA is TGTGCCACCTCGACAGGGAACACTGAAGCTTTCTTT. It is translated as CATSTGNTEAFF.

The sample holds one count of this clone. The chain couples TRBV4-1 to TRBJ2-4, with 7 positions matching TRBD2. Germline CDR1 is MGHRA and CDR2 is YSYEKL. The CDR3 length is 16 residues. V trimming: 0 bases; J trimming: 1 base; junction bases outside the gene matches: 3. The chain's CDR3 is CASSQDTSEAKNIQYF. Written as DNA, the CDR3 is TGCGCCAGCAGCCAAGATACTAGCGAGGCCAAAAACATTCAGTACTTC.

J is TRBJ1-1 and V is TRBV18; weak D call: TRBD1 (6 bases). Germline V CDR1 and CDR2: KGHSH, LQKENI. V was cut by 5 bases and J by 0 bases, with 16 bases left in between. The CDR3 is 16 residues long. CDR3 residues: CASSAKGGNMNTEAFF. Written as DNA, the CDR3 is TGTGCCAGCTCAGCCAAGGGGGGGAATATGAACACTGAAGCTTTCTTT.

The CDR3 is CASSRGAGGHREQFF. The DNA of the CDR3 is TGTGCCAGCAGCAGAGGAGCGGGGGGGCATCGTGAGCAGTTCTTC. The chain uses TRBV21-1 and TRBJ2-1; the table's TRBD2 call for D was not verified on the DNA. TRBV21-1 is shown as a pseudogene. CDR3 length equals 15 residues.

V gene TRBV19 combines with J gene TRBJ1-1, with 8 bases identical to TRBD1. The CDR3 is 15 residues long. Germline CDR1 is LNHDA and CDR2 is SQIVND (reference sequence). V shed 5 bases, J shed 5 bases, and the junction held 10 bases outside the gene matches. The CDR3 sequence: CASSPLDRVGTEAFF. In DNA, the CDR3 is TGTGCCAGTAGTCCGCTGGACAGGGTTGGGACTGAAGCTTTCTTT.

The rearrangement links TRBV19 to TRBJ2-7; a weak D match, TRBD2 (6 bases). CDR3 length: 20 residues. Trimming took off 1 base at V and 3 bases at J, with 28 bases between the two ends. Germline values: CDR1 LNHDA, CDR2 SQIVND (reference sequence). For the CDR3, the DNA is TGTGCCAGTAGTATAGCGACCCCCGGGGGACCGGCGAACTACCACTACGAGCAGTACTTC. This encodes CASSIATPGGPANYHYEQYF.

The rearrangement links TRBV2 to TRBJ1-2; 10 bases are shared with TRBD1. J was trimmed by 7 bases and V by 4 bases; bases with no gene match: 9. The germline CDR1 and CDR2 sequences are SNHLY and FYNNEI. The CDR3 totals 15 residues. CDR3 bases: TGTGCCAGCAGTGGGCGGGACAGGGGATTGGGTGGCTACACCTTC. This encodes CASSGRDRGLGGYTF.

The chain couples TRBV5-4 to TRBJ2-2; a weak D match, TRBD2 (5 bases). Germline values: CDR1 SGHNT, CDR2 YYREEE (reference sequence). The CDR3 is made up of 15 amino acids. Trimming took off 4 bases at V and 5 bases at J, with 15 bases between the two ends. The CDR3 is CASSIGLLGTGELFF. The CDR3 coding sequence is TGTGCCAGCAGCATCGGACTCCTGGGGACCGGGGAGCTGTTTTTT.

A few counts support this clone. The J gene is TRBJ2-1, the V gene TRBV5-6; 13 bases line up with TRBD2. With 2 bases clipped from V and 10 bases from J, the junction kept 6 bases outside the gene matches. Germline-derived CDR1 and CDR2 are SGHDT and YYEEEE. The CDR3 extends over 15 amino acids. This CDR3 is CASSFSPGLAGEQFF. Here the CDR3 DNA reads TGTGCCAGCAGCTTCAGCCCGGGACTAGCGGGGGAGCAGTTCTTC.

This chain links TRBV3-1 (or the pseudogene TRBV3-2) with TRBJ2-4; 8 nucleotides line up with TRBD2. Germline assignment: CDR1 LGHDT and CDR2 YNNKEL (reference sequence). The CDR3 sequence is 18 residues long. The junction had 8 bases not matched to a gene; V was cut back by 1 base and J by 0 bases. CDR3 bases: TGTGCCAGCAGCCAAGTCCCCCTAGCGGGCCTAGCCAAAAACATTCAGTACTTC. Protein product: CASSQVPLAGLAKNIQYF.

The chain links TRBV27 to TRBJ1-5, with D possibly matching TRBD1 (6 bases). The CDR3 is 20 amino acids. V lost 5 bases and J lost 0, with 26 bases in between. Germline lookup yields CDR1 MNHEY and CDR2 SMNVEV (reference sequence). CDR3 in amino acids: CASSLPRTVQTFYSNQPQHF. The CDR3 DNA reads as TGTGCCAGCAGTCTACCTCGGACAGTACAGACCTTTTATAGCAATCAGCCCCAGCATTTT.

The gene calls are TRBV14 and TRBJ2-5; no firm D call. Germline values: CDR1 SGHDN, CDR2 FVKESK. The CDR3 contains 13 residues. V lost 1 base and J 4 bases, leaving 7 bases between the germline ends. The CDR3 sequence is CASSQVEIETQYF. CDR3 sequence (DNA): TGTGCCAGCAGCCAAGTTGAGATAGAGACCCAGTACTTC.

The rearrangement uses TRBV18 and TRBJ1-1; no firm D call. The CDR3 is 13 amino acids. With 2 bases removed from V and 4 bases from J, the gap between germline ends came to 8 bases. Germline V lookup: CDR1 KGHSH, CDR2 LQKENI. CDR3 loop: CASSPGGVTEAFF. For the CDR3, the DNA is TGTGCCAGCTCACCAGGAGGTGTCACTGAAGCTTTCTTT.

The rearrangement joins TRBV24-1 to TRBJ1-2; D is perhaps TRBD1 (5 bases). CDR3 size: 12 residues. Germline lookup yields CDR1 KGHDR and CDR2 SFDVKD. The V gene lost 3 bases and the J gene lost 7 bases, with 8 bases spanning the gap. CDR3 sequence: CATSDPGIGYTF. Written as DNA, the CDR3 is TGTGCCACCAGTGATCCAGGGATTGGCTACACCTTC.

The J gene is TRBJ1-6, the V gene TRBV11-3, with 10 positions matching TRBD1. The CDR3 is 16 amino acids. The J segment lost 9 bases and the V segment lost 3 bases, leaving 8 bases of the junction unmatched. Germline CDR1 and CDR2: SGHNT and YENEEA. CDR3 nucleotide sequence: TGTGCCAGCAGCTTTAGTGGGGACAGGGGCATTTCACCCCTCCACTTT. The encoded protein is CASSFSGDRGISPLHF.

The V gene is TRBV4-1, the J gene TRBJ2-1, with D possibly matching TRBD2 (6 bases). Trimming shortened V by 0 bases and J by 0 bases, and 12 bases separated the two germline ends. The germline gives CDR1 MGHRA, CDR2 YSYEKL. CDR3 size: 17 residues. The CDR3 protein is CASSQEPRGGSYNEQFF. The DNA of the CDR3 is TGCGCCAGCAGCCAAGAACCTAGGGGAGGCTCCTACAATGAGCAGTTCTTC.

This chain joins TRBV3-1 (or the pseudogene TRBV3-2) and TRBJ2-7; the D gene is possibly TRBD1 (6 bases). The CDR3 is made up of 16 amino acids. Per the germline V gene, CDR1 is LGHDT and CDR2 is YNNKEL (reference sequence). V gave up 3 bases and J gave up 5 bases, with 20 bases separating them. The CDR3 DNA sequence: TGTGCCAGCAGCCAGAAAGGGGGTTGGGGACCCCACGAGCAGTACTTC. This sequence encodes CASSQKGGWGPHEQYF.

The CDR3 is CASSRGQGRNQPQHF. As DNA, the CDR3 is TGTGCCAGCAGTCGGGGACAGGGACGCAATCAGCCCCAGCATTTT. The chain joins TRBV28 to TRBJ1-5; 9 bases match TRBD1. V shed 5 bases, J shed 2 bases, and the junction held 4 bases outside the gene matches. CDR1 and CDR2 (germline): MDHEN, SYDVKM. The length of the CDR3 is 15 residues.

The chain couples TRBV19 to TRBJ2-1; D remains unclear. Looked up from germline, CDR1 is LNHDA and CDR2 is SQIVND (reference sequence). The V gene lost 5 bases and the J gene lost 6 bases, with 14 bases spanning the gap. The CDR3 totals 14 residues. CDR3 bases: TGTGCCAGTAGTGTCACGGTTAATATCAATGAGCAGTTCTTC. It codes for CASSVTVNINEQFF.